Sequencing of this T cell receptor beta chain was carried out in a study of T cell changes during pregnancy in multiple sclerosis. The method was immunoSEQ multiplex PCR; TCRdb's version includes in-frame clones alone and lacks a portion of them. The table has 69,000 or so clones, almost 95% seen once. V was pared by 6 bases and J by 0 bases, with 20 bases between. CDR1 is MNHEY, CDR2 SMNVEV, per germline (reference sequence). The CDR3 runs to 18 residues. The sequence derives from a female donor with multiple sclerosis, enrolled in a pregnancy study. This specimen consisted of peripheral blood, obtained before pregnancy. The chain carries TRBV27 and TRBJ1-4; possible D gene TRBD1, 6 bases. CDR3 DNA sequence: TGTGCCAGCAGGGAACAGGGCAACTCTTTTGCAACTAATGAAAAACTGTTTTTT. Protein: CASREQGNSFATNEKLFF.